This entry concerns a single T cell receptor (beta chain). Its antigen remains unidentified. The data are from a study of Graves' ophthalmopathy and Graves' hyperthyroidism. Whole-study results and caveats: Blood also held most thyroid clonotypes expanded above 0.001 frequency. Prediction of ophthalmopathy progression reached roughly 68% sensitivity and about 72% specificity. Ophthalmopathy and stable hyperthyroidism were discriminated by a 13-signature model, with over 85% sensitivity and approximately 81% specificity.

Looked up from germline, CDR1 is SGHTA and CDR2 is FQGNSA. The CDR3 covers 15 residues. V was trimmed by 3 bases and J by 0 bases, leaving 11 bases between them. The authors amplified TCR beta CDR3 regions from RNA transcripts. Following a first-round RT-PCR that used HTBI primers, a second-round multiplex PCR was carried out. TCRdb passed the multiplex PCR reads through MiXCR, listing each CDR3 protein once. Here the sample spans around 670,000 distinct CDR3 sequences, 40% being singletons. A volume of 8 to 10 ml of fresh peripheral blood supplied the PBMCs. The specimen sequenced was peripheral blood. This chain joins TRBV7-2 and TRBJ1-1, with a tentative D call TRBD1 (6 bases). The receptor comes from an adult man with Graves' ophthalmopathy. The CDR3, as DNA: TGTGCCAGCAGCTTCTATCCAGGGGTGAACACTGAAGCTTTCTTT. Protein: CASSFYPGVNTEAFF.